This record covers a single TCR beta chain. The count of this clone is one. What this receptor recognizes is not known. Base qualities are not at hand, and no much larger clone is one base apart. The data derive from a study of tumor T cells in aggressive B-cell lymphoma (dated by TCRdb to between 2016 and 2019). Deletion took 3 bases off V and 1 base off J, with a span of 9 bases between the germline ends. CDR1 and CDR2, per the germline V gene, are MNHNS and SASEGT. From its cysteine to its phenylalanine, the CDR3 spans 14 amino acids. Solely the CDR3 DNA is kept, with 42 bases framed from the first base. Libraries were prepared through the immunoSEQ multiplex PCR assay. The table comes from immuneACCESS by way of TCRdb, which keeps in-frame sequences with V and J called. Part of the clones is missing from these tables; in studies checked, under half for an unresolved V gene and the rest for unknown reasons. The sample table lists 7,000 to 9,500 clones, approximately 85% of them with a count of one. The biggest ten clones account for around 3.5% of the sample.

This receptor was identified in an adult with diffuse large B cell lymphoma. The sequence joins TRBV6-1 to TRBJ1-1; the D gene is possibly TRBD1, with 5 bases matching. Sequencing was done on a sample of tumor tissue. The bases are TGTGCCAGCAGTGAGGGGCGAGGGAACACTGAAGCTTTCTTT. Its coded protein is CASSEGRGNTEAFF.